The 30 T cell receptor beta chains listed next were all sequenced from one sample in a study of memory CD4+ T cells and cytomegalovirus serostatus. Method: immunoSEQ multiplex PCR; TCRdb's copy keeps in-frame clones and lacks some. The table shows tens of thousands of clones, with roughly 82% occurring only once. The sort gate was single viable CD3+CD4+CD8-CD45RO+ cells for memory CD4+ T cells. Sequencing input: memory CD4+ T cells from blood. All receptors derive from an adult in good health and CMV-seronegative.

The V call is TRBV5-1, the J call TRBJ2-1; the D is unclear. The germline gives CDR1 SGHRS, CDR2 YFSETQ. The CDR3 runs to 16 residues. Trimming removed 0 bases from V and 10 bases from J, with 20 bases in between. CDR3 amino acids: CASSLDGGRDLGEQFF. The CDR3 bases are TGCGCCAGCAGCTTGGACGGCGGTAGAGATCTGGGGGAGCAGTTCTTC. The variable domain in full, with the rest retrieved from reference TRBV5-1 and TRBJ2-1, is KAGVTQTPRYLIKTRGQQVTLSCSPISGHRSVSWYQQTPGQGLQFLFEYFSETQRNKGNFPGRFSGRQFSNSRSEMNVSTLELGDSALYLCASSLDGGRDLGEQFFGPGTRLTVL.

The V gene is TRBV9, the J gene TRBJ1-4; 12 nucleotides match TRBD1. The CDR3 covers 16 residues. The germline V gene encodes CDR1 SGDLS and CDR2 YYNGEE. Trimming cost V 2 bases and J 4 bases; bases outside gene matches: 3. The CDR3 DNA sequence: TGTGCCAGCAGCGTGGGACAGGGGGCTGGTAATGAAAAACTGTTTTTT. Encoded protein: CASSVGQGAGNEKLFF.

J is TRBJ2-4 and V is TRBV6-5, with D perhaps matching TRBD1 or TRBD2 (5 bases each). The CDR3 totals 14 residues. CDR1 and CDR2 from the germline V gene are MNHEY and SVGAGI. Trimming removed 6 bases from V and 5 bases from J, with 14 bases in between. CDR3 residues: CASRTTGTQNIQYF. The CDR3 nucleotides are TGTGCCAGCAGGACAACCGGGACCCAAAACATTCAGTACTTC.

The chain joins TRBV2 to TRBJ1-6, with a tentative D call TRBD1 (6 bases). Per the germline V gene, CDR1 is SNHLY and CDR2 is FYNNEI. The CDR3 is 15 residues long. V dropped 3 bases and J dropped 7 bases, with 13 bases sitting between them. The CDR3 sequence is CASSDYRQDNSPLHF. In DNA, the CDR3 is TGTGCCAGCAGTGATTATCGACAGGACAATTCACCCCTCCACTTT.

This clone counts as medium-sized. The rearrangement uses TRBV7-9 and TRBJ1-1; D possibly corresponds to TRBD1 (6 bases). The CDR3 contains 14 residues. The germline V gene has CDR1 SEHNR and CDR2 FQNEAQ (reference sequence). The germline V and J ends were trimmed by 3 bases and 3 bases, with 11 bases remaining between them. The CDR3 DNA is TGTGCCAGCAGCTTGGGCAGGGGATACACTGAAGCTTTCTTT. Translated, it gives CASSLGRGYTEAFF.

This clone was observed a single time. The V and J genes are TRBV28 and TRBJ1-2; possibly TRBD1 for D (5 bases). The CDR3 sequence is 13 residues long. V lost 2 bases, J lost 5 bases, and 9 bases lay in between. Germline V gene data show CDR1 as MDHEN and CDR2 as SYDVKM. CDR3 amino acids: CASSLIRDYGYTF. CDR3 nucleotide sequence: TGTGCCAGCAGTTTAATCAGGGATTATGGCTACACCTTC.

The genes are TRBV14 and TRBJ1-3, with TRBD1 as a possible D gene (5 bases). Per the germline V gene, CDR1 is SGHDN and CDR2 is FVKESK. V was clipped by 1 base and J by 0 bases, with 16 bases between them. The CDR3 length is 18 residues. CDR3 in amino acids: CASSQVRGKGFSGNTIYF. In DNA, the CDR3 is TGTGCCAGCAGCCAAGTAAGGGGTAAAGGATTCTCTGGAAACACCATATATTTT.

The rearrangement links TRBV7-2 to TRBJ2-2; D gene uncertain. V gave up 0 bases and J gave up 4 bases, with 3 bases separating them. CDR3 length: 13 amino acids. CDR1 and CDR2 from the germline V gene are SGHTA and FQGNSA. CDR3 in amino acids: CASSLARTGELFF. The CDR3 DNA is TGTGCCAGCAGCTTAGCTCGCACCGGGGAGCTGTTTTTT.

The J gene is TRBJ2-1, the V gene TRBV19; tentative D call: TRBD2 (6 bases). V gave up 7 bases and J gave up 3 bases, with 16 bases separating them. The CDR3 totals 15 residues. The germline CDR1 and CDR2 sequences are LNHDA and SQIVND (reference sequence). As DNA, the CDR3 is TGTGCCAGTATACAGCGAGAAGCGGGCTACAATGAGCAGTTCTTC. Its protein product is CASIQREAGYNEQFF.

V and J are TRBV7-2 and TRBJ2-7; 10 bases agree with TRBD1. The CDR3 consists of 14 residues. Germline CDR1 reads SGHTA; CDR2 reads FQGNSA. The trim removed 6 bases at V and 1 base at J, leaving 3 bases unmatched. CDR3 loop: CASRRDRGSYEQYF. The CDR3 nucleotides are TGTGCCAGCAGAAGGGACAGGGGATCCTACGAGCAGTACTTC.

This chain connects TRBV18 to TRBJ1-4; 8 nucleotides agree with TRBD1. Per germline, CDR1 KGHSH and CDR2 LQKENI. This CDR3 is built from 15 residues. J lost 5 bases, V lost 3 bases, and 5 bases had no gene match. CDR3 DNA: TGTGCCAGCTCACCGAGGACAGGGATGAATGAAAAACTGTTTTTT. Amino acid sequence: CASSPRTGMNEKLFF. Together with reference TRBV18 and TRBJ1-4, the CDR3 gives the full variable domain: NAGVMQNPRHLVRRRGQEARLRCSPMKGHSHVYWYRQLPEEGLKFMVYLQKENIIDESGMPKERFSAEFPKEGPSILRIQQVVRGDSAAYFCASSPRTGMNEKLFFGSGTQLSVL.

This clone has a handful of counts. This chain joins TRBV23-1 and TRBJ2-7; a weak D match, TRBD2 (7 bases). TRBV23-1 counts as an open reading frame of uncertain function. Trimming stripped 5 bases from V and 2 bases from J, with 19 bases between. CDR3 length: 16 residues. The CDR3 nucleotides are TGCGCCAGCAGTGCTGAAGGGGGGGCAGCCACCTACGAGCAGTACTTC. This encodes CASSAEGGAATYEQYF.

This sequence joins TRBV7-9 and TRBJ2-6, with 7 bases fitting TRBD1. The CDR3 runs 19 residues. Germline trimming cut 6 bases from V and 0 bases from J; bases unmatched to any gene: 14. Germline-derived CDR1 and CDR2 are SEHNR and FQNEAQ (reference sequence). As DNA, the CDR3 is TGTGCCAGCAGAGCCGGGACAGCCCTACTCAGCTCTGGGGCCAACGTCCTGACTTTC. This codes for CASRAGTALLSSGANVLTF.

The CDR3 here is CASTGTPTRTQYF. The CDR3 nucleotides are TGTGCCAGCACCGGGACCCCGACAAGGACCCAGTACTTC. The chain uses TRBV28 and TRBJ2-5, with D perhaps being TRBD1 or TRBD2 (5 bases each). V lost 7 bases and J lost 7, with 16 bases in between. The germline V gene has CDR1 MDHEN and CDR2 SYDVKM. This CDR3 spans 13 amino acids.

This chain connects TRBV6-1 to TRBJ2-1, with D maybe TRBD2 (7 bases). Trimming took 4 bases from V and 3 from J, leaving 25 bases between them. CDR3 length equals 19 residues. Germline lookup yields CDR1 MNHNS and CDR2 SASEGT. The CDR3 DNA is TGTGCCAGCAGTGGCGTACCACGCCGGGGGGCTCCCTACTACAATGAGCAGTTCTTC. It yields the protein CASSGVPRRGAPYYNEQFF.

The chain joins TRBV7-2 to TRBJ1-5; D unresolved. The length of the CDR3 is 15 residues. Germline CDR1 reads SGHTA; CDR2 reads FQGNSA. The V gene lost 4 bases and the J gene lost 2 bases, with 12 bases spanning the gap. As DNA, the CDR3 is TGTGCCAGCAGCTATGGTCGAGAAGGCAATCAGCCCCAGCATTTT. This codes for CASSYGREGNQPQHF.

The chain is built from TRBV28 and TRBJ1-6; TRBD1 might be the D (5 bases). This CDR3 region has 15 residues. V was pared by 5 bases and J by 9 bases, with 17 bases between. CDR1 and CDR2 from the germline V gene are MDHEN and SYDVKM. The CDR3 DNA follows: TGTGCCAGCAGTCTCGGGACGGGGCGAGGTTCACCCCTCCACTTT. Residues: CASSLGTGRGSPLHF.

This rearrangement joins TRBV7-2 to TRBJ2-5; no clear D. CDR3 size: 14 residues. CDR1 SGHTA and CDR2 FQGNSA come from the germline V gene. The ends were cut back, 1 base at V and 1 base at J, with 7 bases in the middle. CDR3 sequence reads: CASSLVSFQETQYF. CDR3 nucleotides: TGTGCCAGCAGCTTAGTTAGCTTCCAAGAGACCCAGTACTTC.

This chain uses TRBV5-1 with TRBJ1-2, with D perhaps TRBD1 (6 bases). The CDR3 is 15 amino acids. The ends were cut back, 1 base at V and 4 bases at J, with 14 bases in the middle. CDR1 and CDR2 (germline): SGHRS, YFSETQ. The CDR3 DNA sequence: TGCGCCAGCAGCTTGAGACAGGATGGAGGCTATGGCTACACCTTC. It translates to CASSLRQDGGYGYTF.

V is TRBV10-3 and J is TRBJ1-1, with D possibly TRBD1 on 5 matching bases. Germline CDR1 reads ENHRY; CDR2 reads SYGVKD. The CDR3 consists of 13 residues. The V end lost 4 bases, the J end lost 5 bases, and 11 bases lay between the germline ends. The CDR3 here is CAISVGGGTEAFF. As DNA, the CDR3 is TGTGCCATCAGTGTGGGGGGAGGGACTGAAGCTTTCTTT.

The chain links TRBV19 to TRBJ2-6; D gene ambiguous. The ends were cut back, 7 bases at V and 0 bases at J, with 10 bases in the middle. The CDR3 has 15 amino acids. Germline V CDR1 and CDR2: LNHDA, SQIVND (reference sequence). The CDR3 sequence is CASTDVNSGANVLTF. CDR3 in DNA: TGTGCCAGTACGGATGTTAACTCTGGGGCCAACGTCCTGACTTTC.

The chain joins TRBV19 to TRBJ1-2; tentatively, D is TRBD1 (6 bases). CDR3 length equals 13 residues. Germline V lookup: CDR1 LNHDA, CDR2 SQIVND (reference sequence). V dropped 5 bases and J dropped 4 bases, with 11 bases sitting between them. CDR3: CASSSMDSYGYTF. The CDR3 nucleotides are TGTGCCAGTAGTTCAATGGACAGCTATGGCTACACCTTC.

The chain couples TRBV11-1 to TRBJ1-4, with 7 nucleotides matching TRBD1. The germline V gene encodes CDR1 SGHAT and CDR2 FQDESV (reference sequence). The junction had 14 bases not matched to a gene; V was cut back by 5 bases and J by 8 bases. The CDR3 extends over 16 amino acids. The CDR3 bases are TGTGCCAGCAGCCTCGGGACAGCTTATCGTGGAGAAAAACTGTTTTTT. It encodes CASSLGTAYRGEKLFF.

The chain combines TRBV6-5 with TRBJ1-1, with TRBD1 as a possible D gene (5 bases). The CDR3 loop spans 14 amino acids. V was trimmed by 2 bases and J by 6 bases, leaving 13 bases between them. Germline V gene lookup returns CDR1 MNHEY and CDR2 SVGAGI. CDR3: CASSYRRVKPEAFF. DNA of the CDR3: TGTGCCAGCAGTTACCGCAGGGTGAAGCCTGAAGCTTTCTTT.

This chain links TRBV19 with TRBJ2-2, with D possibly matching TRBD2 (6 bases). The V gene lost 3 bases and the J gene lost 5 bases, with 13 bases spanning the gap. CDR1 is LNHDA, CDR2 SQIVND, per germline (reference sequence). The CDR3 is 15 residues long. CDR3 in DNA: TGTGCCAGTAGTATCGGCGGGGTCGGGACCGGGGAGCTGTTTTTT. This encodes CASSIGGVGTGELFF.

This clone has a single count. V gene TRBV7-9 combines with J gene TRBJ1-2; possibly TRBD1 for D (5 bases). The V gene's germline CDR1 is SEHNR and CDR2 FQNEAQ (reference sequence). Trimming removed 5 bases from V and 7 bases from J, with 8 bases in between. The CDR3 length is 11 residues. The CDR3 is CASSPGIGYTF. CDR3 DNA: TGTGCCAGCAGCCCAGGGATTGGCTACACCTTC.

The chain couples TRBV10-3 to TRBJ1-1, with TRBD1 as a possible D gene (6 bases). V dropped 10 bases and J dropped 4 bases, with 10 bases sitting between them. Germline lookup yields CDR1 ENHRY and CDR2 SYGVKD. This CDR3 has 11 amino acids. The CDR3 DNA is TGTGCCACCGGGGGCTCCACTGAAGCTTTCTTT. Protein sequence: CATGGSTEAFF.

The table lists this clone with a few counts. J is TRBJ1-6 and V is TRBV7-9; D is uncertain. Germline V CDR1 and CDR2: SEHNR, FQNEAQ (reference sequence). The CDR3 covers 15 residues. Trimming took 4 bases from V and 5 from J, leaving 12 bases between them. In DNA, the CDR3 is TGTGCCAGCAGCTATTGGGAACAGAATAATTCACCCCTCCACTTT. This codes for CASSYWEQNNSPLHF.

In the case of this clone: The identical CDR3 is also encoded by other nucleotide sequences in the sample. The chain employs TRBV28 and TRBJ2-5; maybe TRBD1 (5 bases). The germline V gene encodes CDR1 MDHEN and CDR2 SYDVKM. This CDR3 is built from 12 residues. Trimming took 5 bases from V and 4 from J, leaving 8 bases between them. CDR3 residues: CASSSRAETQYF. CDR3 DNA: TGTGCCAGCAGTAGCAGGGCAGAGACCCAGTACTTC.

This clone has only a few counts. The chain links TRBV5-6 to TRBJ2-5; 7 positions agree with TRBD1. CDR3 size: 16 residues. The ends lost 3 bases at V and 5 bases at J; junction bases unmatched: 13. Germline assignment: CDR1 SGHDT and CDR2 YYEEEE. For the CDR3, the DNA is TGTGCCAGCAGCTCTATAACAAGACAGGGCGGGGAGACCCAGTACTTC. Protein: CASSSITRQGGETQYF.